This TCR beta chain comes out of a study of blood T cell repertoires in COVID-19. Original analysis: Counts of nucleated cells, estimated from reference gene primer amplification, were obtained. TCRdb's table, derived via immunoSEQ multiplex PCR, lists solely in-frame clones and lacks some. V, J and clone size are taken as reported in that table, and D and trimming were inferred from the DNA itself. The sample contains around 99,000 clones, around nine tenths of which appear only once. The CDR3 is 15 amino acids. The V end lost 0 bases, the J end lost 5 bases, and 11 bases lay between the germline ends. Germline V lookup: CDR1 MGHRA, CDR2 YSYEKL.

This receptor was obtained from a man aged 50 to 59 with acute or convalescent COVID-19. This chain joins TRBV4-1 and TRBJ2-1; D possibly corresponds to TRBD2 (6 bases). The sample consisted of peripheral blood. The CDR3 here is CASSQDRDWNNEQFF. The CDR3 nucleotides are TGCGCCAGCAGCCAAGACCGGGACTGGAACAATGAGCAGTTCTTC.